A single sample gave rise to the 2 T cell receptor beta chains below, sequenced in a study of cytomegalovirus exposure and HLA in healthy donors. PCR involved 60 Vbeta and 13 Jbeta primers. Assay: immunoSEQ multiplex PCR; the TCRdb copy retains only in-frame clones and omits some. The sample records roughly 93,000 clones, 76% being singletons. Sequencing was carried out using PBMCs. The receptors were gathered from a man aged 35-49 years in good health and CMV-seronegative.

This sequence joins TRBV7-9 and TRBJ2-2; 7 bases are a match to TRBD2. CDR3 length: 15 residues. Germline loops: CDR1 SEHNR, CDR2 FQNEAQ (reference sequence). J lost 3 bases, V lost 5 bases, and 6 bases had no gene match. The CDR3 region has the DNA TGTGCCAGCAGCCGGCGGGGGATCGACACCGGGGAGCTGTTTTTT. It yields the protein CASSRRGIDTGELFF.

The chain carries TRBV7-2 and TRBJ2-6; tentatively, D is TRBD1 (5 bases). Trimming took 8 bases from V and 4 from J, leaving 21 bases between them. Germline-derived CDR1 and CDR2 are SGHTA and FQGNSA. The CDR3 loop spans 17 amino acids. Here the CDR3 DNA reads TGTGCCAGCCGCCGCAAGGGGCTCTTTAGGGGGGCCAACGTCCTGACTTTC. Protein product: CASRRKGLFRGANVLTF.